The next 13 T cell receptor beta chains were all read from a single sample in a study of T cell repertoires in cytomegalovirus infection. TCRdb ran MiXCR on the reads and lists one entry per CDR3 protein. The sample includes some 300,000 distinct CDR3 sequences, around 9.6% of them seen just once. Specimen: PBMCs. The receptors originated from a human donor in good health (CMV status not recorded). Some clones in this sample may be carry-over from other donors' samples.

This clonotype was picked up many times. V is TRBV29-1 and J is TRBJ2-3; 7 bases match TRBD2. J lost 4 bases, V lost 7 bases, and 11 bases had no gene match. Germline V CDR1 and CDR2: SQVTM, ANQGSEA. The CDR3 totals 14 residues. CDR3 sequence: CSARTRPSADTQYF. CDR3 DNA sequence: TGCAGCGCTAGGACTAGGCCTTCGGCAGATACGCAGTATTTT.

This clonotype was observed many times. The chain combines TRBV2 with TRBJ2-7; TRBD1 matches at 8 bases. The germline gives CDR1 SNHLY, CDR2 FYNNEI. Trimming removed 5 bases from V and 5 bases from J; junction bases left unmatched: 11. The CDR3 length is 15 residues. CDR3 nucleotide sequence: TGTGCCAGCAGTAGGACAGGGCCAAACGACCACGAGCAGTACGTC. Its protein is CASSRTGPNDHEQYV.

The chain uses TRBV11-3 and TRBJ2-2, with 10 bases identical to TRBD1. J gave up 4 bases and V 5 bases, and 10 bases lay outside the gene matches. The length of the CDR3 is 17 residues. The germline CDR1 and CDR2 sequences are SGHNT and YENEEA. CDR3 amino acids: CASSRRGTGVITGELFF. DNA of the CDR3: TGTGCCAGCAGCCGTCGCGGGACAGGGGTTATCACCGGGGAGCTGTTTTTT.

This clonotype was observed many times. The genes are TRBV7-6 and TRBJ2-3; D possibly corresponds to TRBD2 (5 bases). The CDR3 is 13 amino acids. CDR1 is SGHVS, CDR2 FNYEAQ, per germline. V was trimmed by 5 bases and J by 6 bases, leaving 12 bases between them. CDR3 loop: CASSAGKPDTQYF. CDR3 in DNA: TGTGCCAGCAGCGCCGGGAAGCCTGATACGCAGTATTTT.

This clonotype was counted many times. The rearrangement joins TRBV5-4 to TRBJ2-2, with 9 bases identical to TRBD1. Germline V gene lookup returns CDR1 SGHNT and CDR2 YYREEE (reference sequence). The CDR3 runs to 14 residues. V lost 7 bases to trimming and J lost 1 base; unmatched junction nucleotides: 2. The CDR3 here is CASRTGENTGELFF. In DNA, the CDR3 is TGTGCCAGCCGGACAGGGGAGAACACCGGGGAGCTGTTTTTT.

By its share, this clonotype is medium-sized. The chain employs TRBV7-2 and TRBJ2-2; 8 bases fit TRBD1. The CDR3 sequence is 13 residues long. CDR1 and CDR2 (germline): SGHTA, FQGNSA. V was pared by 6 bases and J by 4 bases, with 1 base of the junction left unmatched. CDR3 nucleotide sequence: TGTGCCAGCAGGGGGACAGGCACCGGGGAGCTGTTTTTT. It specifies CASRGTGTGELFF.

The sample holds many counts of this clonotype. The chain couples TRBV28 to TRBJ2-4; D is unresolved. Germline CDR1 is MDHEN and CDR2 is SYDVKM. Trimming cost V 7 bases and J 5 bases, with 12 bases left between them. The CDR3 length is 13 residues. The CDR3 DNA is TGTGCCAGCACTACGGGTAGAGAAAACATTCAGTACTTC. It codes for CASTTGRENIQYF. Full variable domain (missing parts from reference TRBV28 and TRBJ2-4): DVKVTQSSRYLVKRTGEKVFLECVQDMDHENMFWYRQDPGLGLRLIYFSYDVKMKEKGDIPEGYSVSREKKERFSLILESASTNQTSMYLCASTTGRENIQYFGAGTRLSVL.

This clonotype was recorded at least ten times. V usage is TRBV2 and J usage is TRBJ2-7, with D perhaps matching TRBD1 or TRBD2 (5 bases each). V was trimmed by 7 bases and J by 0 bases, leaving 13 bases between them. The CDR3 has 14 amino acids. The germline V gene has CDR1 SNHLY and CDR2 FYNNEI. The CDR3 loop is CASIWPGTSYEQYF. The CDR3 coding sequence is TGTGCCAGCATCTGGCCAGGGACCTCCTACGAGCAGTACTTC.

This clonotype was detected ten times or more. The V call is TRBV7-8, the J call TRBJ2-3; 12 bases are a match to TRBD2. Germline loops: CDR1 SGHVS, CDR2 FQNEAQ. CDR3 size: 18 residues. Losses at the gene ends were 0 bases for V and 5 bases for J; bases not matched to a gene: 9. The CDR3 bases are TGTGCCAGCAGCTTAGCCGGGTCTAGCGGGGGGGCCATAGATACGCAGTATTTT. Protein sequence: CASSLAGSSGGAIDTQYF.

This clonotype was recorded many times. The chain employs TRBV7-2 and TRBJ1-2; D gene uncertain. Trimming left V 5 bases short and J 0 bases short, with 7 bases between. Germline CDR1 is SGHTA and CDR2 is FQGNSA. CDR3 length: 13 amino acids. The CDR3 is CASSLETNYGYTF. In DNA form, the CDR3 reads TGTGCCAGCAGCCTCGAAACTAACTATGGCTACACCTTC.

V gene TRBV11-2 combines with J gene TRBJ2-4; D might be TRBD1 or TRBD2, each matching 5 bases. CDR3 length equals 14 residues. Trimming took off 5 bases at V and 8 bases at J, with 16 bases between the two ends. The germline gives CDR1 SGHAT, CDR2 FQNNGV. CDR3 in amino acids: CASSRDQGRDIQYF. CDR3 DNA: TGTGCCAGCAGCAGGGACCAAGGGAGAGACATTCAGTACTTC.

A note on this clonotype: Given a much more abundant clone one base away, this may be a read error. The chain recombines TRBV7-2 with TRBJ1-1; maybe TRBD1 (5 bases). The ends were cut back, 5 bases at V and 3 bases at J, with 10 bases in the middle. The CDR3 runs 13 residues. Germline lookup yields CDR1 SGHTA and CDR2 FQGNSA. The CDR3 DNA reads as TGTGCCAGCAGCGCACAGGTGTACACTGAAGCTTTCTTT. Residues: CASSAQVYTEAFF.

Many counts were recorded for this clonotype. CDR3 coding DNA: TGCGCCAGCAGCCAAGAAGGACAGGCAATCAATGAGCAGTTCTTC. Its translation: CASSQEGQAINEQFF. The rearrangement links TRBV4-3 to TRBJ2-1; 7 nucleotides align to TRBD1. The V gene's germline CDR1 is LGHNA and CDR2 YSLEER. The CDR3 loop spans 15 amino acids. The junction had 5 bases not matched to a gene; V was cut back by 0 bases and J by 6 bases.